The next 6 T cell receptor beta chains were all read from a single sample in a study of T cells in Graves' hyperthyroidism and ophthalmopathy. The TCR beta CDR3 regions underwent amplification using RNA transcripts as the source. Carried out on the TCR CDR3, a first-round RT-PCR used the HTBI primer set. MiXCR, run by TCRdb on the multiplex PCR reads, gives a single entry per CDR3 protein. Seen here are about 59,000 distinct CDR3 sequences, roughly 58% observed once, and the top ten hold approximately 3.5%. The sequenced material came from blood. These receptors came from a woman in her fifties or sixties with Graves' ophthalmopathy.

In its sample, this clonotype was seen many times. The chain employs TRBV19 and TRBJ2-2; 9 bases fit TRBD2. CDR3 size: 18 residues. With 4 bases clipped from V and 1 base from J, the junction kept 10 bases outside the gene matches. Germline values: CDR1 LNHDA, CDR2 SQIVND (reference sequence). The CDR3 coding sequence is TGTGCCAGTAGTAGCAGCTTCTGGACTAGCGAGAACACCGGGGAGCTGTTTTTT. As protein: CASSSSFWTSENTGELFF. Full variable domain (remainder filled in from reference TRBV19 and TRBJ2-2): DGGITQSPKYLFRKEGQNVTLSCEQNLNHDAMYWYRQDPGQGLRLIYYSQIVNDFQKGDIAEGYSVSREKKESFPLTVTSAQKNPTAFYLCASSSSFWTSENTGELFFGEGSRLTVL.

The CDR3 DNA reads TGTGCCAGCAGCTTGATAGAAGTCAGCGGGGAGCTGTTTTTT. This sequence encodes CASSLIEVSGELFF. V usage is TRBV11-2 and J usage is TRBJ2-2; D unresolved. Deletions cut 3 bases from V and 7 bases from J, with 12 bases between. There are 14 residues in the CDR3. Per the germline V gene, CDR1 is SGHAT and CDR2 is FQNNGV.

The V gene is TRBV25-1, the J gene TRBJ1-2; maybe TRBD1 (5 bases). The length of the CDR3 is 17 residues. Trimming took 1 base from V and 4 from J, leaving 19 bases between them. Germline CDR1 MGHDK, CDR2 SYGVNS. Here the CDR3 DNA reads TGTGCCAGCAGTGAATCCAGCACAGGTTTGGCTAGCTATGGCTACACCTTC. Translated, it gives CASSESSTGLASYGYTF.

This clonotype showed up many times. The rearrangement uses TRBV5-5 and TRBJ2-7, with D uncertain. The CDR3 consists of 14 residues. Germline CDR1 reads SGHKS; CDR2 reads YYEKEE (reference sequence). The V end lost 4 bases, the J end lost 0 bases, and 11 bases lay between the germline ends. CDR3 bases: TGTGCCAGCAGCACTGACTTGAGCTCCTACGAGCAGTACTTC. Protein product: CASSTDLSSYEQYF.

The CDR3 nucleotides read TGCAGCGTTGAAGATGCAGGGGGCGCTCTACTAAATGGCTACACCTTC. This encodes CSVEDAGGALLNGYTF. This chain joins TRBV29-1 and TRBJ1-2; TRBD1 matches 8 bases. Germline V gene data show CDR1 as SQVTM and CDR2 as ANQGSEA. V was clipped by 0 bases and J by 6 bases; unmatched bases: 12. This CDR3 comprises 16 residues. The full variable domain, completed using reference TRBV29-1 and TRBJ1-2, is SAVISQKPSRDICQRGTSLTIQCQVDSQVTMMFWYRQQPGQSLTLIATANQGSEATYESGFVIDKFPISRPNLTFSTLTVSNMSPEDSSIYLCSVEDAGGALLNGYTFGSGTRLTVV.

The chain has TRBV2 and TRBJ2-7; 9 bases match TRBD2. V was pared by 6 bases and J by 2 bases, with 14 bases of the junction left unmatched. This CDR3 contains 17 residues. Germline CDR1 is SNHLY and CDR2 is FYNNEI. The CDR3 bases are TGTGCCAGCAGGAAACAGGGAGGTAGCGGGGGCACCTACGAGCAGTACTTC. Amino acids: CASRKQGGSGGTYEQYF.